Listed here are 22 T cell receptor beta chains from one sample, sequenced in a study of regulatory T cells in long-lasting Graves disease. Building the TCR beta libraries relied on iRepertoire HTBI primers, and CDR3 regions underwent Arm-PCR. TCRdb recomputed calls from the multiplex PCR reads with MiXCR, one row per CDR3 protein. The table shows over 450,000 distinct CDR3 sequences, with 20% to 25% occurring only once. Specified time point: persistent/refractory GD, antithyroid drugs over 5 years with positive TRAb. After RNA was extracted from PBMCs, the TCR library was made from it. The material was peripheral blood mononuclear cells (PBMCs), obtained when the disease was refractory, from a patient treated with antithyroid drugs. The receptors were sampled from a female donor with Graves disease.

J is TRBJ1-1 and V is TRBV28; D gene ambiguous. Germline loops: CDR1 MDHEN, CDR2 SYDVKM. V was cut by 1 base and J by 4 bases, with 10 bases left in between. This CDR3 contains 14 residues. The CDR3, as DNA: TGTGCCAGCAGTTTATCGCCTTGGGCCACTGAAGCTTTCTTT. Translation gives CASSLSPWATEAFF.

The table lists this clonotype with many counts. The rearrangement links TRBV18 to TRBJ1-1; D is unresolved. Germline V gives CDR1 KGHSH, CDR2 LQKENI. Trimming left V 8 bases short and J 1 base short, with 11 bases between. The CDR3 length is 13 residues. This CDR3 reads CASSPQANTEAFF. The DNA for the CDR3 is TGTGCCAGCAGCCCTCAAGCGAACACTGAAGCTTTCTTT.

In regard to this clonotype: Mismatch with germline at one junction end may stem from a read error. The chain carries TRBV6-1 and TRBJ2-2; TRBD2 might be the D (5 bases). The CDR3 totals 18 residues. From germline, CDR1 is MNHNS and CDR2 SASEGT. CDR3 sequence reads: CVSRIWGFGELGTGELFF. The CDR3 DNA sequence: TGTGTCAGCCGAATATGGGGTTTCGGGGAGTTGGGCACCGGGGAGCTGTTTTTT.

This clonotype occurred a few times. V gene TRBV9 combines with J gene TRBJ2-7, with TRBD1 matching 7 bases. Losses at the gene ends were 0 bases for V and 2 bases for J; bases not matched to a gene: 2. Germline assignment: CDR1 SGDLS and CDR2 YYNGEE. This CDR3 comprises 14 residues. The CDR3 nucleotides read TGTGCCAGCAGCGTAGCTACAGGGGCCTACGAGCAGTACTTC. Encoded protein: CASSVATGAYEQYF.

This rearrangement joins TRBV6-2 or TRBV6-3 to TRBJ2-2; D may be TRBD1 (5 bases). The CDR3 runs 16 residues. The germline V and J ends were trimmed by 2 bases and 6 bases, with 16 bases remaining between them. CDR1 is MNHEY, CDR2 SVGEGT, per germline. The CDR3 reads CASSYVRQGSAGELFF. For the CDR3, the DNA is TGTGCCAGCAGTTACGTTCGGCAGGGATCGGCCGGGGAGCTGTTTTTT.

The chain carries TRBV4-2 and TRBJ2-5, with TRBD2 matching 10 bases. The V gene end was trimmed by 0 bases and the J gene end by 3 bases; junction bases not matched to a gene: 13. The CDR3 is made up of 19 amino acids. Looked up from germline, CDR1 is LGHNA and CDR2 is YNFKEQ. CDR3 coding DNA: TGTGCCAGCAGCCAAGAATTGCTAGCGGGGGTTCGATTGGAAGAGACCCAGTACTTC. Protein sequence: CASSQELLAGVRLEETQYF.

Note on this clonotype: Since no conserved phenylalanine or tryptophan closes the CDR3, a read error is the likely cause. The chain joins TRBV24-1 to TRBJ2-7; D gene ambiguous. V was cut by 7 bases and J by 2 bases, with 17 bases left in between. The germline CDR1 and CDR2 sequences are KGHDR and SFDVKD. The CDR3 has 15 amino acids. CDR3 sequence reads: CATRDNESFTYEQYS. The CDR3 nucleotides read TGTGCCACCAGGGATAATGAGAGTTTCACCTACGAGCAGTACTCC.

This clonotype was counted a few times. The chain has TRBV19 and TRBJ2-2; D not certain. Trimming stripped 5 bases from V and 3 bases from J, with 10 bases between. CDR1 is LNHDA, CDR2 SQIVND, per germline (reference sequence). CDR3 length: 14 amino acids. In DNA, the CDR3 is TGTGCCAGTAGTTCAACGCGGTACACCGGGGAGCTGTTTTTT. Its protein product is CASSSTRYTGELFF.

This chain connects TRBV30 to TRBJ1-1, with no clear D. V lost 0 bases and J 5 bases, leaving 10 bases between the germline ends. This CDR3 has 13 amino acids. Germline-derived CDR1 and CDR2 are GTSNPN and SVGIG (reference sequence). CDR3 in amino acids: CAWSVTVGTEAFF. The CDR3 bases are TGTGCCTGGAGTGTTACAGTAGGAACTGAAGCTTTCTTT.

This clonotype showed up many times. The gene calls are TRBV9 and TRBJ2-7; 7 bases are shared with TRBD1. J was trimmed by 4 bases and V by 5 bases; bases with no gene match: 6. Germline CDR1 is SGDLS and CDR2 is YYNGEE. The CDR3 sequence is 13 residues long. The CDR3 coding sequence is TGTGCCAGCAGTGTCGGGACAGCGTACGAGCAGTACTTC. Translated, it gives CASSVGTAYEQYF. Combining the CDR3 with reference TRBV9 and TRBJ2-7 gives the whole variable domain DSGVTQTPKHLITATGQRVTLRCSPRSGDLSVYWYQQSLDQGLQFLIQYYNGEERAKGNILERFSAQQFPDLHSELNLSSLELGDSALYFCASSVGTAYEQYFGPGTRLTVT.

This clonotype occurred many times. V and J are TRBV24-1 and TRBJ2-5; no reliable D call. This CDR3 has 15 amino acids. Germline loops: CDR1 KGHDR, CDR2 SFDVKD. Trimming took off 0 bases at V and 5 bases at J, with 12 bases between the two ends. The CDR3 DNA reads TGTGCCACCAGTGATTTGGACCCGACGTGGGAGACCCAGTACTTC. This gives the protein CATSDLDPTWETQYF.

The CDR3 loop is CASSRSRGNTEAFF. CDR3 DNA: TGTGCCAGTAGTAGGTCCAGGGGGAACACTGAAGCTTTCTTT. The chain is built from TRBV19 and TRBJ1-1, with a possible D match to TRBD1 (6 bases). Trimming removed 4 bases from V and 1 base from J, with 10 bases in between. Germline V gene data show CDR1 as LNHDA and CDR2 as SQIVND (reference sequence). The CDR3 spans 14 residues.

The table lists this clonotype with many counts. V is TRBV28 and J is TRBJ1-4; a weak D match, TRBD1 (5 bases). The CDR3 has 15 residues. The V gene's germline CDR1 is MDHEN and CDR2 SYDVKM. V shed 3 bases and J shed 8 bases, with 16 bases lying between them. CDR3 coding DNA: TGTGCCAGCAGTTTTGTAGGGGCGTTAGAGGAAAAACTGTTTTTT. Protein: CASSFVGALEEKLFF.

A few counts support this clonotype. This chain joins TRBV25-1 and TRBJ2-5; D is uncertain. Germline CDR1 and CDR2: MGHDK and SYGVNS. Trimming removed 2 bases at V and 2 bases at J, with 12 bases between. The length of the CDR3 is 15 residues. Here the CDR3 reads CASSESPAGQETQYF. CDR3 bases: TGTGCCAGCAGTGAAAGCCCTGCAGGTCAAGAGACCCAGTACTTC.

The V and J genes are TRBV10-3 and TRBJ2-5; D is undetermined. In germline, CDR1 is ENHRY, CDR2 SYGVKD. The ends were cut back, 2 bases at V and 2 bases at J, with 15 bases in the middle. The CDR3 extends over 16 amino acids. CDR3 sequence (DNA): TGTGCCATCAGTGAGAGGACCGCCGGCTTACAAGAGACCCAGTACTTC. This codes for CAISERTAGLQETQYF.

The chain's CDR3 is CASSEGARRGTDTQYF. The CDR3 bases are TGTGCCAGCAGTGAAGGTGCACGGAGGGGTACAGATACGCAGTATTTT. The rearrangement joins TRBV2 to TRBJ2-3; weak D call: TRBD2 (6 bases). V lost 1 base, J lost 3 bases, and 14 bases lay in between. CDR1 and CDR2 (germline): SNHLY, FYNNEI. The CDR3 covers 16 residues.

This clonotype has only a few counts. The V and J genes are TRBV20-1 and TRBJ2-5; maybe TRBD2 (5 bases). Germline-derived CDR1 and CDR2 are DFQATT and SNEGSKA (reference sequence). The CDR3 spans 16 residues. V lost 3 bases, J lost 2 bases, and 19 bases lay in between. The CDR3 coding sequence is TGCAGTGCTAGGGCGCCTCTAAGCGGCCTGCAAGAGACCCAGTACTTC. This codes for CSARAPLSGLQETQYF.

This clonotype was seen at least ten times. The V call is TRBV27, the J call TRBJ1-5; tentative D call: TRBD1 (5 bases). Looked up from germline, CDR1 is MNHEY and CDR2 is SMNVEV (reference sequence). This CDR3 has 17 amino acids. The ends were cut back, 1 base at V and 2 bases at J, with 15 bases in the middle. The CDR3 DNA sequence: TGTGCCAGCAGTTTATGGGGCGGGGATTGGGGCAATCAGCCCCAGCATTTT. Its protein product is CASSLWGGDWGNQPQHF.

In this sample, this clonotype turned up many times. This chain joins TRBV15 and TRBJ2-7, with 7 bases identical to TRBD2. Trimming at V came to 2 bases and at J to 1 base, leaving 5 bases not matched to a gene. CDR3 length equals 15 residues. Germline CDR1 is LNHNV and CDR2 is YYDKDF (reference sequence). This CDR3 reads CATSRSGTPSYEQYF. CDR3 DNA sequence: TGTGCCACCAGCAGAAGCGGGACCCCTTCCTACGAGCAGTACTTC.

This clonotype was detected ten times or more. The chain joins TRBV6-1 to TRBJ2-2; 7 bases are a match to TRBD1. Germline V gene data show CDR1 as MNHNS and CDR2 as SASEGT. The V segment lost 5 bases and the J segment 5 bases; nucleotides outside the gene matches: 2. The length of the CDR3 is 13 residues. Here the CDR3 reads CASSRRGTGELFF. The CDR3 nucleotides read TGTGCCAGCAGTCGCAGGGGGACCGGGGAGCTGTTTTTT.

A few counts support this clonotype. This rearrangement joins TRBV24-1 to TRBJ2-7; maybe TRBD1 (6 bases). Trimming pared 0 bases from V and 3 bases from J, leaving 20 bases between. The CDR3 contains 18 residues. Per germline, CDR1 KGHDR and CDR2 SFDVKD. The CDR3 DNA is TGTGCCACCAGTGATTTGCTGCCCCAGGGGCCAGGGGACTACGAGCAGTACTTC. It translates to CATSDLLPQGPGDYEQYF.

The chain uses TRBV4-2 and TRBJ1-5; 7 bases match TRBD1. J was trimmed by 0 bases and V by 2 bases; bases with no gene match: 7. This CDR3 contains 17 residues. CDR1 is LGHNA and CDR2 is YNFKEQ in the germline V gene. CDR3: CASSQHPTGNSNQPQHF. As DNA, the CDR3 is TGTGCCAGCAGCCAACACCCGACAGGGAATAGCAATCAGCCCCAGCATTTT.